The source of this TCR beta chain is a study of T cells after yellow fever vaccination (dated by TCRdb to between 2017 and 2020). Concerning the study at large: The SMART-Seq v4 Ultra Low Input RNA kit was used to prepare libraries from fractions with low cell numbers. Blood samples were taken at several timepoints before and after primary and secondary immunization, and bulk PBMC replicates and cell subsets were isolated. Two healthy male donors made up the cohort, one aged 18 to 30 years and the other aged 30 to 40 years. To follow T-cell clones before and after both primary and booster YFV17D yellow fever vaccination, bulk TCR alpha and beta repertoires underwent longitudinal sequencing. Points the paper makes about the study in general: Because abundant contaminating clonotypes from the bulk population could be contained in FACS-sorted repertoires, computational filtering was required. After the booster, most clones that had expanded after primary vaccination were detected again (about 97% of CD4 and around nine tenths of CD8), suggesting broad maintenance of memory. The secondary T-cell response was weaker than the primary response but faster, peaking on day 5 instead of day 15. Because only two donors were included in the study, the extent to which the findings can be generalized is limited. A small share of clonotypes occurred in both CD4 and CD8 compartments, likely arising from convergent recombination.

CDR1 and CDR2 were assigned from the germline V gene as SGHVS and FNYEAQ. The CDR3 starts with the cysteine, ends with the phenylalanine, and has 13 residues. Of the read, only the CDR3 DNA is kept; its 39 bases are in frame from base 1. V was cut back by 1 base and J by 6 bases, leaving a gap of 7 bases between them. Sequencer: Illumina NovaSeq 6000. TCR cDNA was synthesized by 5'RACE template switching, which introduced a universal primer site and unique molecular identifiers. Priming for cDNA synthesis came from both the TCR alpha and TCR beta constant segments. Library amplification involved two PCR steps, and the second step added sample barcodes and sequencing adapters. Sequencing of libraries was done on Illumina HiSeq 2500 (2x100 bp) or NovaSeq (2x150 bp). The original methods were these. Demultiplexing of reads and collapsing into UMI consensus sequences were performed with MIGEC, and V(D)J alignment was carried out with MiXCR. Vaccine-responding clonotypes were identified with edgeR using replicate PBMC samples, with FDR below 0.01 and a log2 fold change above 5 up to day 15 being required. Bulk clonotypes were assigned CD4 or CD8 identity according to which sequenced CD4 or CD8 repertoire held them at higher abundance. The raw public data were reprocessed by TCRdb itself: fastp quality trimming at Q25, MiXCR clonotype calling, in-frame beta chains only. A single entry per CDR3 protein holds the most common genes and DNA from its merged rows. The V and J calls come from TCRdb's annotation, not from the publication. This sample is represented by 250,000 to 400,000 distinct CDR3 sequences; 3.5% to 4.5% of them were singletons. Roughly 19% of the sample comes from the top ten.

Note on this clonotype: The specificity of this receptor is unknown. Qualities for individual bases were not recorded, and no much larger clone is one base off.

The treatment or condition label here, explained by the study, means: live attenuated yellow fever vaccine strain. At each blood-draw timepoint, two biological replicates of bulk PBMCs were collected. A standard Ficoll-Paque protocol was used to isolate PBMCs from peripheral blood. TriZol was used to extract RNA from bulk PBMCs, CD4 and CD8 fractions, and dextramer-positive and dextramer-negative fractions. Material: PBMCs, obtained 15 days after the yellow fever booster vaccination. This TCR came from a man younger than 35 who received the YFV17D yellow fever vaccine. The sequence joins TRBV7-6 to TRBJ2-4; the D gene is perhaps TRBD2, on 6 matching bases. CDR3 region: CASSLGDLNIQYF. The DNA is as follows: TGTGCCAGCAGCTTAGGGGACTTAAACATTCAGTACTTC.